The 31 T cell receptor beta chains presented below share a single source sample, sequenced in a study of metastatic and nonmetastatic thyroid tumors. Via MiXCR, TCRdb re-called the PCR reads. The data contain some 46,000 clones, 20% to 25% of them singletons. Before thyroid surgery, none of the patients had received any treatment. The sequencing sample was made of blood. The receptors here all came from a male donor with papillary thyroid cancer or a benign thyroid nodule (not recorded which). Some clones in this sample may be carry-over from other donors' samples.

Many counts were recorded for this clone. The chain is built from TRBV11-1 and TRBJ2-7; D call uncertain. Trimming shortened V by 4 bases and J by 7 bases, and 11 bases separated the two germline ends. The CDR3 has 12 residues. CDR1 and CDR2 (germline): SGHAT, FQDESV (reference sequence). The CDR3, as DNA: TGTGCCAGCAGCTCGTCGGGTTTAGAGCAGTACTTC. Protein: CASSSSGLEQYF.

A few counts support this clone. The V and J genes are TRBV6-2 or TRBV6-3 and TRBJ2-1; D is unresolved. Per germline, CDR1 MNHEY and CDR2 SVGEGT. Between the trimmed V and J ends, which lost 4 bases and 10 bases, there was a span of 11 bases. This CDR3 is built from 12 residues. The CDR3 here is CASSSRDDEQFF. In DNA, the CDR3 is TGTGCCAGCAGTTCCCGAGACGACGAGCAGTTCTTC.

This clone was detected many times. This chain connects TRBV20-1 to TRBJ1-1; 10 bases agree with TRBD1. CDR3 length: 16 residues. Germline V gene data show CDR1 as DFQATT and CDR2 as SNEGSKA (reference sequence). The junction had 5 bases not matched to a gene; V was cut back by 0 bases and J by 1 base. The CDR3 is CSAREAGTGANTEAFF. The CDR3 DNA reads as TGCAGTGCTAGAGAAGCCGGGACAGGGGCGAACACTGAAGCTTTCTTT.

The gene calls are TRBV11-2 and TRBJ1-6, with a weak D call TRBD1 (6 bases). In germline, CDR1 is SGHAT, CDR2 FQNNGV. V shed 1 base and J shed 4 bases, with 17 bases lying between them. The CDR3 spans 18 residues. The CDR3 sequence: CASSLGPGHGQYNSPLHF. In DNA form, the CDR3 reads TGTGCCAGCAGCTTAGGTCCGGGACACGGTCAATATAATTCACCCCTCCACTTT.

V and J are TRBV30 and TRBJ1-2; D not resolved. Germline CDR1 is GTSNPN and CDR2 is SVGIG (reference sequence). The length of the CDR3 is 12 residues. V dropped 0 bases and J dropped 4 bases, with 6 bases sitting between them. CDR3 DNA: TGTGCCTGGAGTGTCAAGACCTATGGCTACACCTTC. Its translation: CAWSVKTYGYTF.

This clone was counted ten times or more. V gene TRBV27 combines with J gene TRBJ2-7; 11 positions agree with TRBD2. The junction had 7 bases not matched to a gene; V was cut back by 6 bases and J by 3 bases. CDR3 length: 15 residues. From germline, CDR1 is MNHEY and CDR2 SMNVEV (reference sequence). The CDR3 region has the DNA TGTGCCAGCAGAATACTAGCGGGAGCTCTCTACGAGCAGTACTTC. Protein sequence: CASRILAGALYEQYF.

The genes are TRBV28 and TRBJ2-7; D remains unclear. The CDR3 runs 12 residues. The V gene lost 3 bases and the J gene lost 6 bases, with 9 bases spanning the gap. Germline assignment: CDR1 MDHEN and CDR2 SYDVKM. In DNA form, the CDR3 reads TGTGCCAGCAGTTTGATCCGGGCCGAGCAGTACTTC. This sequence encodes CASSLIRAEQYF. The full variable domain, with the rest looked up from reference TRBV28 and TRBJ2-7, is DVKVTQSSRYLVKRTGEKVFLECVQDMDHENMFWYRQDPGLGLRLIYFSYDVKMKEKGDIPEGYSVSREKKERFSLILESASTNQTSMYLCASSLIRAEQYFGPGTRLTVT.

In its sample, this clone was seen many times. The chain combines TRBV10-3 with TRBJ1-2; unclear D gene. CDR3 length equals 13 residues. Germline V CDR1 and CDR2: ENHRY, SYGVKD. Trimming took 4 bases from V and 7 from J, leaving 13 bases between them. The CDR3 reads CAISVGVSGGYTF. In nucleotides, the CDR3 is TGTGCCATCAGTGTCGGGGTTTCGGGTGGCTACACCTTC.

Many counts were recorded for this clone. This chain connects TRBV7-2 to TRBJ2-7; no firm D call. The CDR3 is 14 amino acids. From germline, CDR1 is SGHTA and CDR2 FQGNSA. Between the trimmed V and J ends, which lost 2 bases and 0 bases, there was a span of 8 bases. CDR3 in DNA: TGTGCCAGCAGCTTAATACGATACTCCTACGAGCAGTACTTC. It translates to CASSLIRYSYEQYF.

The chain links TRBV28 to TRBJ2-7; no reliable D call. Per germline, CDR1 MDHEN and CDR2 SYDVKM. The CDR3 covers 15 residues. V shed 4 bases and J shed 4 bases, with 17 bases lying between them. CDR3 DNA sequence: TGTGCCAGCAGTTCACCTTCCGGAGTATGGTACGAGCAGTACTTC. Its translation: CASSSPSGVWYEQYF.

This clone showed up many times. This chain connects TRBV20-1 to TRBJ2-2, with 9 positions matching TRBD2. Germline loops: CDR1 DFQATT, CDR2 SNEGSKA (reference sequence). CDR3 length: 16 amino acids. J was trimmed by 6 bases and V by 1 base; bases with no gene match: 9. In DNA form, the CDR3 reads TGCAGTGCTAGAGGACGCGGGAGGGCATTTCCCGGGGAGCTGTTTTTT. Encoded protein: CSARGRGRAFPGELFF.

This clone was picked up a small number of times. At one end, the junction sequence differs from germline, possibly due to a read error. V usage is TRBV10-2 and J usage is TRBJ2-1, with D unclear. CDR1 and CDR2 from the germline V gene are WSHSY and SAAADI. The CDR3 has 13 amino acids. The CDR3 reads CASTTRTQNEKFF. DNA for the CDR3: TGCGCCAGTACTACCCGGACGCAAAATGAGAAGTTCTTC.

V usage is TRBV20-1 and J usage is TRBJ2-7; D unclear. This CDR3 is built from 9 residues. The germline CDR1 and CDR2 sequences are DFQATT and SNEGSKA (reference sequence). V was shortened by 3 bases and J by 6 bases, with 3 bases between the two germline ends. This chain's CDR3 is CSARVEQYF. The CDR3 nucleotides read TGCAGTGCTAGGGTCGAGCAGTACTTC.

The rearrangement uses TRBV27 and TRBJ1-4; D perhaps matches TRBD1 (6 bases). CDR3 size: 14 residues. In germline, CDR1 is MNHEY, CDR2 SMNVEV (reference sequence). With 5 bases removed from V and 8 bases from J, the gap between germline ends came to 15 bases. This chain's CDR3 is CASSRTGPLEKLFF. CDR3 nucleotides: TGTGCCAGCAGTAGAACAGGGCCGCTCGAAAAACTGTTTTTT.

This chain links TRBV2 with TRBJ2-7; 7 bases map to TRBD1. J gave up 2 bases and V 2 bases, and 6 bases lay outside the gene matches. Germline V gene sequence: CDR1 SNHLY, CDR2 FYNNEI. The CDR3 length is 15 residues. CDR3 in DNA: TGTGCCAGCAGTGAACCTTGGCAGGGGGCCTACGAGCAGTACTTC. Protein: CASSEPWQGAYEQYF.

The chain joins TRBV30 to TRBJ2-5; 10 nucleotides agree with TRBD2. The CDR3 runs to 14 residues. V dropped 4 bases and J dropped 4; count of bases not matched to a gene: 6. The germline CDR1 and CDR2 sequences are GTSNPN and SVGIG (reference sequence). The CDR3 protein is CAWTPLAGVETQYF. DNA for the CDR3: TGTGCCTGGACCCCGCTAGCGGGAGTAGAGACCCAGTACTTC.

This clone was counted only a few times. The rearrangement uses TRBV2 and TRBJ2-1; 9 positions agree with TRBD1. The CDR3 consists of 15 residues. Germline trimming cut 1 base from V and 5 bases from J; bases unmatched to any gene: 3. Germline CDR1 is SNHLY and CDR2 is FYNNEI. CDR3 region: CASSEEGQGNNEQFF. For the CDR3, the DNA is TGTGCCAGCAGTGAAGAGGGACAGGGTAACAATGAGCAGTTCTTC.

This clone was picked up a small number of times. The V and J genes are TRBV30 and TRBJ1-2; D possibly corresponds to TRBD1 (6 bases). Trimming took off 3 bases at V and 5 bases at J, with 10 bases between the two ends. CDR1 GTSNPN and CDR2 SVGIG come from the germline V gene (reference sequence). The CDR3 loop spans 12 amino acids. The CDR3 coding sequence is TGTGCCTGGAGGAAAACAGGGTATGGCTACACCTTC. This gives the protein CAWRKTGYGYTF. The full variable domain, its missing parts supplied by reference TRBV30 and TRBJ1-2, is SQTIHQWPATLVQPVGSPLSLECTVEGTSNPNLYWYRQAAGRGLQLLFYSVGIGQISSEVPQNLSASRPQDRQFILSSKKLLLSDSGFYLCAWRKTGYGYTFGSGTRLTVV.

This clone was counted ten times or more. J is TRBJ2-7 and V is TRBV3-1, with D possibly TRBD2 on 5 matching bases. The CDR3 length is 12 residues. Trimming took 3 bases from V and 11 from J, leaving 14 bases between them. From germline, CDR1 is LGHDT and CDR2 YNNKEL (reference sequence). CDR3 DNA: TGTGCCAGCAGCCATCGAGGCCTAGCAGAGTACTTC. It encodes CASSHRGLAEYF.

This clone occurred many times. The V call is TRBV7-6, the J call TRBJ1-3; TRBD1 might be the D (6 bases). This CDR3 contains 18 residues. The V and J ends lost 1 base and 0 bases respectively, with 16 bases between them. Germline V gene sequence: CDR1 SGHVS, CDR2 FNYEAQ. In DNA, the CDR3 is TGTGCCAGCAGCTTAGGGACAGTTCTCTCCGGCTCTGGAAACACCATATATTTT. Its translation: CASSLGTVLSGSGNTIYF. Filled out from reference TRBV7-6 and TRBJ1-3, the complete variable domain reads GAGVSQSPRYKVTKRGQDVALRCDPISGHVSLYWYRQALGQGPEFLTYFNYEAQQDKSGLPNDRFSAERPEGSISTLTIQRTEQRDSAMYRCASSLGTVLSGSGNTIYFGEGSWLTVV.

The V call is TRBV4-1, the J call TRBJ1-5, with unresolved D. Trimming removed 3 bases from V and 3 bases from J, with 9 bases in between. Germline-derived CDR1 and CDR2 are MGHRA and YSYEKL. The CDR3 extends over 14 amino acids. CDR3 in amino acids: CASSQARNNQPQHF. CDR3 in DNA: TGCGCCAGCAGCCAGGCTAGAAACAATCAGCCCCAGCATTTT.

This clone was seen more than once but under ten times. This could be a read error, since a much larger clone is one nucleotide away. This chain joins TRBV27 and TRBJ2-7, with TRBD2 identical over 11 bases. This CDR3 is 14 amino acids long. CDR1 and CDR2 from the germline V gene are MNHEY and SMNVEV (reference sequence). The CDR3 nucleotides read TGTTCCAGCAGTTTAGCCCTAGCGGGGGGCGAGCAGTACTTC. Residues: CSSSLALAGGEQYF.

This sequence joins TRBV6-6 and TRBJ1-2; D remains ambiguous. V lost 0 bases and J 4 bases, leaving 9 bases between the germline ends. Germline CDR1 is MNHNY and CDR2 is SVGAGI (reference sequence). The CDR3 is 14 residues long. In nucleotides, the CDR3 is TGTGCCAGCAGTTACTCAGCGGCCCCCTATGGCTACACCTTC. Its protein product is CASSYSAAPYGYTF.

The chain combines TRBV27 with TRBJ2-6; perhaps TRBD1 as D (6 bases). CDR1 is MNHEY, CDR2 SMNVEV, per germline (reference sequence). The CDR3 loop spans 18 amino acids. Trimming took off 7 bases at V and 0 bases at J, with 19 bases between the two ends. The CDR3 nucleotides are TGTGCCAGCATTTCCTACGAGACAGGAGACTCTGGGGCCAACGTCCTGACTTTC. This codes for CASISYETGDSGANVLTF.

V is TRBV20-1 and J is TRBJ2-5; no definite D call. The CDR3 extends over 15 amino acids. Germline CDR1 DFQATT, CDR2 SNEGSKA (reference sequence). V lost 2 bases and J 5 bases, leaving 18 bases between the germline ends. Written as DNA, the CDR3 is TGCAGTGCTAGACGCAGTATTGGTGTTTCTGAGACCCAGTACTTC. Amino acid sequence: CSARRSIGVSETQYF.

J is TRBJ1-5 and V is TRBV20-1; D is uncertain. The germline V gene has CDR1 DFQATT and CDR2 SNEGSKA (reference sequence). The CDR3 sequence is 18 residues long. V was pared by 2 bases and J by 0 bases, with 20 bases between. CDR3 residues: CSARLPTSRHSSNQPQHF. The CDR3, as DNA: TGCAGTGCTAGATTACCTACGAGCCGTCACTCTAGCAATCAGCCCCAGCATTTT.

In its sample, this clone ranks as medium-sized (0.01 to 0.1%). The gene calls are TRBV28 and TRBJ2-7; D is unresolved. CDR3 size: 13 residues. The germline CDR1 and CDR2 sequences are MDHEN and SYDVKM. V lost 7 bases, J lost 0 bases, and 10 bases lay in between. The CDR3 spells CASNPTSSYEQYF. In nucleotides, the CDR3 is TGTGCCAGCAATCCAACGAGCTCCTACGAGCAGTACTTC. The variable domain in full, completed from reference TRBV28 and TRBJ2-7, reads DVKVTQSSRYLVKRTGEKVFLECVQDMDHENMFWYRQDPGLGLRLIYFSYDVKMKEKGDIPEGYSVSREKKERFSLILESASTNQTSMYLCASNPTSSYEQYFGPGTRLTVT.

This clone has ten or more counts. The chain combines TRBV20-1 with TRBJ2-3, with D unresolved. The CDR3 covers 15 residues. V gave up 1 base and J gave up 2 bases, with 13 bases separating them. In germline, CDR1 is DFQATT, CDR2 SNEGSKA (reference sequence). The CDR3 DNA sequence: TGCAGTGCTAGAGGCCCCATGGAGCTCACAGATACGCAGTATTTT. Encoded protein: CSARGPMELTDTQYF.

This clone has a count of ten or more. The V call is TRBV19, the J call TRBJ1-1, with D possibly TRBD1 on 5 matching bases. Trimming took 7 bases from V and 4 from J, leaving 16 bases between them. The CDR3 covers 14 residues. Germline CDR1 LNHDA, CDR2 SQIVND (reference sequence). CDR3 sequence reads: CASTPPRGGTEAFF. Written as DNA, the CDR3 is TGTGCCAGTACCCCACCTAGGGGTGGCACTGAAGCTTTCTTT.

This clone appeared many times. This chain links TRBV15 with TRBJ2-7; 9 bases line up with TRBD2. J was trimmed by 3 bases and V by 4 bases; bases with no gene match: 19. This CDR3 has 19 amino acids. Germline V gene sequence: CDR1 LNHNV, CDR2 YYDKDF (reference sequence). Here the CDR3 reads CATSILGGRLAGTDYEQYF. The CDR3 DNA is TGTGCCACCAGCATCTTAGGGGGGAGGCTAGCGGGAACCGACTACGAGCAGTACTTC.

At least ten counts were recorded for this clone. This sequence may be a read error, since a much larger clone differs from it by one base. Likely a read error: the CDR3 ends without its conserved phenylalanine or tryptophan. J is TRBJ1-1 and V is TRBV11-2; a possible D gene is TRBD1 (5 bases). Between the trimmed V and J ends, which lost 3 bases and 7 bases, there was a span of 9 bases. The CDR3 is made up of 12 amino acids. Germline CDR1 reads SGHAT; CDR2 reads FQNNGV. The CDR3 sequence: CASSFQGSEAFI. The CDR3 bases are TGTGCCAGCAGCTTCCAGGGTAGTGAAGCTTTCATT.